The rows below give T cell receptor beta chains drawn from one sample of a study of blood T cell repertoires in COVID-19. The protocol was immunoSEQ multiplex PCR, while the TCRdb copy is restricted to in-frame clones and leaves out a portion. The sample carries fewer than 100,000 clones, about 80% recorded once. Sequenced material: peripheral blood. These receptors came from a man in his 70s with acute or convalescent COVID-19. Both conserved end residues are part of each CDR3. Each record gives: J gene, V gene, clone size, D gene, CDR3 DNA, CDR3 protein. The D gene is left open where the match is weak. Where a row states a size, it is once, few, many or the class of an expanded clone; other rows omit it.

J gene: TRBJ1-1
V gene: TRBV23-1
clone size: -
D gene: -
CDR3 DNA: TGCGCCACCCCTCATCAGGTCTTT
CDR3 protein: CATPHQVF

J gene: TRBJ1-1
V gene: TRBV11-3
clone size: -
D gene: TRBD1
CDR3 DNA: TGTGCCAGCAGCTCAACCGGACAGGGTGCTTTCTTT
CDR3 protein: CASSSTGQGAFF

J gene: TRBJ2-3
V gene: TRBV30
clone size: -
D gene: -
CDR3 DNA: TGTGCCTGGAGTGTACGAGAGACAGATACGCAGTATTTT
CDR3 protein: CAWSVRETDTQYF

J gene: TRBJ1-4
V gene: TRBV4-1
clone size: -
D gene: -
CDR3 DNA: TGCGCCAGCAGCCGCGCTCTTGATGAAAAACTGTTTTTT
CDR3 protein: CASSRALDEKLFF

J gene: TRBJ1-6
V gene: TRBV7-9
clone size: -
D gene: TRBD1
CDR3 DNA: TGTGCCAGCAGCTTGCAGGGGGCGGATTCACCCCTCCACTTT
CDR3 protein: CASSLQGADSPLHF

J gene: TRBJ2-7
V gene: TRBV27
clone size: -
D gene: TRBD2
CDR3 DNA: TGTGCCAGCAGTTCCGTTTGGCGACTAGCGGGGCCCTACGAGCAGTACTTC
CDR3 protein: CASSSVWRLAGPYEQYF

J gene: TRBJ2-7
V gene: TRBV7-6
clone size: -
D gene: TRBD2
CDR3 DNA: TGTGCCAGCAGCCCGACGGGACTAGCATTCGAGCAGTACTTC
CDR3 protein: CASSPTGLAFEQYF

J gene: TRBJ1-4
V gene: TRBV5-1
clone size: few
D gene: TRBD1
CDR3 DNA: TGCGCCAGCAGCTTGGCCCCACAGGGGTCTGATGAAAAACTGTTTTTT
CDR3 protein: CASSLAPQGSDEKLFF

J gene: TRBJ1-3
V gene: TRBV19
clone size: -
D gene: -
CDR3 DNA: TGTGCCACGAGGGCCGTAAGCTCTGGAAACACCATATATTTT
CDR3 protein: CATRAVSSGNTIYF

J gene: TRBJ2-7
V gene: TRBV12-1
clone size: -
D gene: -
CDR3 DNA: TGTGCCAGCAGCTATACCGGGACAGGGGGCTACGAGCAGTACTTC
CDR3 protein: CASSYTGTGGYEQYF

J gene: TRBJ2-7
V gene: TRBV28
clone size: -
D gene: TRBD1
CDR3 DNA: TGTGCCAGCCGGAGGACAGGGGGTGACGAGCAGTACTTC
CDR3 protein: CASRRTGGDEQYF

J gene: TRBJ2-7
V gene: TRBV28
clone size: -
D gene: TRBD1
CDR3 DNA: TGTGCCAGCACCCCTGGGACAGGGAGCTCCTACGAGCAGTACTTC
CDR3 protein: CASTPGTGSSYEQYF

J gene: TRBJ2-3
V gene: TRBV19
clone size: -
D gene: TRBD2
CDR3 DNA: TGTGCCAGTACTAGAGCGGGAGTTAGCACAGATACGCAGTATTTT
CDR3 protein: CASTRAGVSTDTQYF

J gene: TRBJ2-7
V gene: TRBV7-2
clone size: -
D gene: TRBD2
CDR3 DNA: TGTGCCAGCAGCTTATATAGGGCTAGCGGCTACGAGCAGTACTTC
CDR3 protein: CASSLYRASGYEQYF

J gene: TRBJ2-7
V gene: TRBV5-6
clone size: -
D gene: TRBD1
CDR3 DNA: TGTGCCAGCAGTTTCGGCGGGACAGGGGGCTACGAGCAGTACTTC
CDR3 protein: CASSFGGTGGYEQYF

J gene: TRBJ2-7
V gene: TRBV7-2
clone size: -
D gene: -
CDR3 DNA: TGTGCCAGCAGCTTAAACAGGGACCTTCTCGACGAGCAGTACTTC
CDR3 protein: CASSLNRDLLDEQYF

J gene: TRBJ2-6
V gene: TRBV27
clone size: -
D gene: -
CDR3 DNA: TGTGCCAGTAGGAGATCTGGGGCCAACGTCCTGACTTTC
CDR3 protein: CASRRSGANVLTF

J gene: TRBJ1-2
V gene: TRBV28
clone size: once
D gene: -
CDR3 DNA: TGTGCCAGCAGTGTTAAGCCGTCTTCCCTCTATGGCTACACCTTC
CDR3 protein: CASSVKPSSLYGYTF

J gene: TRBJ2-7
V gene: TRBV27
clone size: -
D gene: TRBD2
CDR3 DNA: TGTGCCAGCAGTTTACTCGCGGGAGCAGCCGAGCAGTACTTC
CDR3 protein: CASSLLAGAAEQYF

J gene: TRBJ2-5
V gene: TRBV27
clone size: -
D gene: TRBD2
CDR3 DNA: TGTGCCAGCAGTTATCGTAGGACTAGCGATCAAGAGACCCAGTACTTC
CDR3 protein: CASSYRRTSDQETQYF